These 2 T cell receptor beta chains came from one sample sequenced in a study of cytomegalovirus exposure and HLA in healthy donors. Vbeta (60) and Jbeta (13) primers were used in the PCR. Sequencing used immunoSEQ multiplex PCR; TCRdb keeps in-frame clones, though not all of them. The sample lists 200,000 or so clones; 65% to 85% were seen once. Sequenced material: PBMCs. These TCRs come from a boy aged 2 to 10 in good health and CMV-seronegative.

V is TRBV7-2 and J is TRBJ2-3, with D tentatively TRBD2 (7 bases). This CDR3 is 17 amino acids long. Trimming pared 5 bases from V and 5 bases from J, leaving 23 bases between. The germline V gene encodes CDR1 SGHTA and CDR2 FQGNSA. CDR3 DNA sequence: TGTGCCAGCAGCCTACGGGGGCGGCGTCGGGGGGAAGATACGCAGTATTTT. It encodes CASSLRGRRRGEDTQYF.

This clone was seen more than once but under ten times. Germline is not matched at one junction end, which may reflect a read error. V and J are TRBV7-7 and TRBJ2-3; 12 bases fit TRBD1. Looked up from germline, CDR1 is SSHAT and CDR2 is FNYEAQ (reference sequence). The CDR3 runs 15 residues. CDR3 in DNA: TGTGCTAGCAGCTTAGGGACAGGGGGCTCAGATACGCAGTATTTT. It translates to CASSLGTGGSDTQYF.